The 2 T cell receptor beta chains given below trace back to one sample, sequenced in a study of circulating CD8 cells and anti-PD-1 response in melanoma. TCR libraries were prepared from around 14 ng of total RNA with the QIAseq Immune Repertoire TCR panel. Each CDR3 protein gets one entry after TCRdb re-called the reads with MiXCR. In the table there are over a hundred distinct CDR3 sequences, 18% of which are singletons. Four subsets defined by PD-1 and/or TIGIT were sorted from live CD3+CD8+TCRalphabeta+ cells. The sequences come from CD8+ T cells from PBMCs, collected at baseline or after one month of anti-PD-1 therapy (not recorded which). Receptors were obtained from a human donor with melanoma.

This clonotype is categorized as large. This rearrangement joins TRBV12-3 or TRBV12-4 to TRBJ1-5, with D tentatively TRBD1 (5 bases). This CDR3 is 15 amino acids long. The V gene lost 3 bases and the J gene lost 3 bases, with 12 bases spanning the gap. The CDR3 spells CASSFGSGTNQPQHF. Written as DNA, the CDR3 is TGTGCCAGCAGTTTTGGATCAGGGACCAATCAGCCCCAGCATTTT.

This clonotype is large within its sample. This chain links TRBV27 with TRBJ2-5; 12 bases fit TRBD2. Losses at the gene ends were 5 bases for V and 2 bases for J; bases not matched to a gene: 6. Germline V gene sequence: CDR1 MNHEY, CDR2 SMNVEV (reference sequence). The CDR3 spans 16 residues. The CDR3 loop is CASSEGLAGLQETQYF. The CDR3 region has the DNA TGTGCCAGCAGTGAGGGACTAGCGGGCTTACAAGAGACCCAGTACTTC.